The 22 T cell receptor beta chains reported below all come from one sample, sequenced in a study of T-cell reconstitution after alpha-beta-depleted transplantation in children. The TCRbeta library was prepared with unique molecular identifiers. TCRdb re-called the PCR reads through MiXCR, storing one row per CDR3 protein. This table holds hundreds of thousands of distinct CDR3 sequences, 13% found once. Specimen: PBMCs, mostly from graft donor cells, collected 360 days after TCRalphabeta/CD19-depleted stem cell transplant. The receptors derive from a male patient younger than 18 who had a stem cell transplant for acute myeloid leukemia, so the T cells may come from the graft donor.

This clonotype has a handful of counts. The chain employs TRBV28 and TRBJ2-1, with 13 bases identical to TRBD2. CDR1 is MDHEN and CDR2 is SYDVKM in the germline V gene. This CDR3 comprises 18 residues. Unmatched junction bases numbered 10, after V lost 6 bases and J lost 2 bases. CDR3 DNA sequence: TGTGCCAGCAGCCTAGGGTTGACTAGCGGGAGGCCCTACAATGAGCAGTTCTTC. Its protein is CASSLGLTSGRPYNEQFF.

This clonotype was counted ten times or more. This rearrangement joins TRBV6-2 or TRBV6-3 to TRBJ2-5, with 13 bases matching TRBD2. Trimming took 4 bases from V and 5 from J; bases not matched to a gene: 7. Germline CDR1 reads MNHEY; CDR2 reads SVGEGT. The CDR3 loop spans 16 amino acids. The CDR3 region has the DNA TGTGCCAGCAGTTCTACTAGCGGGAGGGCCGGGGAGACCCAGTACTTC. Its protein product is CASSSTSGRAGETQYF.

In its sample, this clonotype was seen many times. The rearrangement joins TRBV20-1 to TRBJ2-7; no clear D. The germline gives CDR1 DFQATT, CDR2 SNEGSKA (reference sequence). Trimming took 5 bases from V and 4 from J, leaving 9 bases between them. This CDR3 spans 11 amino acids. Here the CDR3 reads CSAQPPYEQYF. The DNA for the CDR3 is TGCAGTGCTCAACCTCCTTACGAGCAGTACTTC.

This clonotype was seen more than once but under ten times. The chain uses TRBV9 and TRBJ2-5; TRBD2 agrees at 8 bases. CDR3 size: 15 residues. J was trimmed by 3 bases and V by 2 bases; bases with no gene match: 6. Looked up from germline, CDR1 is SGDLS and CDR2 is YYNGEE. The CDR3 nucleotides read TGTGCCAGCAGCGTCCTAGCGGGCCGAAAAGAGACCCAGTACTTC. This gives the protein CASSVLAGRKETQYF.

This clonotype appeared many times. The CDR3 nucleotides read TGTGCCAGCAGTCCTGGCGGGGTATCCTACAATGAGCAGTTCTTC. Translated: CASSPGGVSYNEQFF. This chain connects TRBV28 to TRBJ2-1; possibly TRBD2 for D (6 bases). This CDR3 is 15 amino acids long. In germline, CDR1 is MDHEN, CDR2 SYDVKM. The V end was cut by 5 bases, the J end by 1 base, with 12 bases between. Variable domain in full (rest from reference TRBV28 and TRBJ2-1): DVKVTQSSRYLVKRTGEKVFLECVQDMDHENMFWYRQDPGLGLRLIYFSYDVKMKEKGDIPEGYSVSREKKERFSLILESASTNQTSMYLCASSPGGVSYNEQFFGPGTRLTVL.

The chain is built from TRBV11-2 and TRBJ1-5; D is uncertain. Germline loops: CDR1 SGHAT, CDR2 FQNNGV. V gave up 3 bases and J gave up 0 bases, with 12 bases separating them. The CDR3 runs to 16 residues. The CDR3 DNA reads TGTGCCAGCAGCTTTGGATGGCCGACTAGCAATCAGCCCCAGCATTTT. Protein: CASSFGWPTSNQPQHF.

This clonotype was seen only a few times. This CDR3 reads CASSSAGGVYNEQFF. Written as DNA, the CDR3 is TGTGCCAGCAGTTCAGCGGGAGGCGTCTACAATGAGCAGTTCTTC. This chain uses TRBV6-2 or TRBV6-3 with TRBJ2-1, with TRBD2 identical over 9 bases. V shed 4 bases and J 3 bases; nucleotides not matched to a gene: 4. This CDR3 comprises 15 residues. Germline V gene sequence: CDR1 MNHEY, CDR2 SVGEGT.

This clonotype has a handful of counts. The chain recombines TRBV28 with TRBJ2-7; 8 bases are shared with TRBD1. With V trimmed by 7 bases and J by 2 bases, 16 bases remained unmatched. The germline V gene has CDR1 MDHEN and CDR2 SYDVKM. The CDR3 runs to 17 residues. CDR3 nucleotide sequence: TGTGCCAGCACTGGGGACAGGACATCTAATTCGACCTACGAGCAGTACTTC. It encodes CASTGDRTSNSTYEQYF.

This clonotype was detected a few times. The rearrangement uses TRBV20-1 and TRBJ2-5; 9 bases are shared with TRBD1. The germline gives CDR1 DFQATT, CDR2 SNEGSKA (reference sequence). The CDR3 runs to 13 residues. The CDR3 loop is CSADRGNQETQYF. CDR3 nucleotides: TGCAGCGCCGACAGGGGGAACCAAGAGACCCAGTACTTC.

This sequence joins TRBV20-1 and TRBJ2-1; possible D gene TRBD2, 5 bases. The CDR3 extends over 15 amino acids. CDR1 and CDR2 (germline): DFQATT, SNEGSKA (reference sequence). The CDR3 spells CRYSARSGQPNEQFF. The CDR3 DNA reads TGCAGATATAGCGCGAGATCGGGTCAACCCAATGAGCAGTTCTTC.

This clonotype occurred a few times. The chain couples TRBV3-1 to TRBJ2-7; 7 bases fit TRBD1. The CDR3 consists of 15 residues. V was pared by 1 base and J by 5 bases, with 8 bases of the junction left unmatched. Germline V gene sequence: CDR1 LGHDT, CDR2 YNNKEL (reference sequence). CDR3 nucleotides: TGTGCCAGCAGCCAAGTCGCCAGGGGGAGCGACGAGCAGTACTTC. Protein product: CASSQVARGSDEQYF.

This clonotype was recorded at least ten times. J is TRBJ2-7 and V is TRBV7-2, with D perhaps TRBD2 (6 bases). V was pared by 4 bases and J by 2 bases, with 18 bases between. The germline V gene encodes CDR1 SGHTA and CDR2 FQGNSA. The CDR3 extends over 16 amino acids. The CDR3 sequence is CASSSTGLPIPYEQYF. The CDR3 DNA reads as TGTGCCAGCAGCTCTACGGGACTCCCGATACCCTACGAGCAGTACTTC.

This clonotype was counted at least ten times. This sequence joins TRBV10-2 and TRBJ2-1, with D tentatively TRBD1 (6 bases). The CDR3 has 13 residues. With 10 bases removed from V and 0 bases from J, the gap between germline ends came to 10 bases. Germline lookup yields CDR1 WSHSY and CDR2 SAAADI. CDR3 sequence: CATQTGSYNEQFF. CDR3 bases: TGCGCCACCCAGACAGGCTCCTACAATGAGCAGTTCTTC.

This clonotype was recorded many times. This chain connects TRBV9 to TRBJ2-1; TRBD2 matches at 9 bases. J gave up 7 bases and V 4 bases, and 15 bases lay outside the gene matches. Germline V gives CDR1 SGDLS, CDR2 YYNGEE. The CDR3 extends over 17 amino acids. This CDR3 is CASSPQSGLAGRNEQFF. The DNA of the CDR3 is TGTGCCAGCAGCCCACAAAGCGGGCTAGCGGGGCGGAATGAGCAGTTCTTC. Full variable domain (remainder filled in from reference TRBV9 and TRBJ2-1): DSGVTQTPKHLITATGQRVTLRCSPRSGDLSVYWYQQSLDQGLQFLIQYYNGEERAKGNILERFSAQQFPDLHSELNLSSLELGDSALYFCASSPQSGLAGRNEQFFGPGTRLTVL.

The rearrangement links TRBV5-1 to TRBJ2-1; 7 bases map to TRBD1. The CDR3 is 15 residues long. The ends lost 4 bases at V and 5 bases at J; junction bases unmatched: 9. Germline assignment: CDR1 SGHRS and CDR2 YFSETQ. CDR3 loop: CASSGDSRSHNEQFF. The CDR3 DNA reads as TGCGCCAGCAGCGGGGACAGCCGGTCCCACAATGAGCAGTTCTTC.

This chain uses TRBV20-1 with TRBJ1-1; TRBD1 matches 7 bases. This CDR3 has 15 residues. Looked up from germline, CDR1 is DFQATT and CDR2 is SNEGSKA (reference sequence). V gave up 5 bases and J gave up 4 bases; unmatched junction bases: 13. The CDR3 DNA is TGCAGTGCTCCTGTCGAGGGACAGATCCGCACTGAAGCTTTCTTT. This sequence encodes CSAPVEGQIRTEAFF.

This chain links TRBV6-2 or TRBV6-3 with TRBJ2-7; D gene uncertain. The CDR3 runs to 11 residues. Germline CDR1 reads MNHEY; CDR2 reads SVGEGT. V dropped 5 bases and J dropped 3 bases, with 5 bases sitting between them. The CDR3 coding sequence is TGTGCCAGCAGTCAACGCTACGAGCAGTACTTC. Encoded protein: CASSQRYEQYF.

This clonotype was recorded many times. This chain uses TRBV9 with TRBJ2-7; D remains ambiguous. The V end was cut by 2 bases, the J end by 2 bases, with 11 bases between. The CDR3 is made up of 14 amino acids. The germline CDR1 and CDR2 sequences are SGDLS and YYNGEE. The CDR3 spells CASSVAAVPYEQYF. CDR3 coding DNA: TGTGCCAGCAGCGTGGCGGCAGTGCCCTACGAGCAGTACTTC.

This clonotype was recorded a few times. The genes are TRBV4-3 and TRBJ2-3, with TRBD2 identical over 8 bases. V lost 4 bases and J lost 4; bases outside the gene matches: 7. The CDR3 loop spans 15 amino acids. Germline-derived CDR1 and CDR2 are LGHNA and YSLEER. CDR3 nucleotides: TGCGCCAGCAGCCTGGGACTAGAGTCGGCAGATACGCAGTATTTT. This gives the protein CASSLGLESADTQYF.

This clonotype came up many times. The V gene is TRBV6-1, the J gene TRBJ2-7; the match to TRBD2 covers 9 bases. Germline CDR1 is MNHNS and CDR2 is SASEGT. This CDR3 region has 14 residues. J lost 4 bases, V lost 7 bases, and 8 bases had no gene match. This chain's CDR3 is CASNQLSGSYEQYF. For the CDR3, the DNA is TGTGCCAGCAACCAACTTAGCGGGAGTTACGAGCAGTACTTC.

This clonotype has more than one count but fewer than ten. The J gene is TRBJ2-7, the V gene TRBV29-1, with D unresolved. V shed 3 bases and J shed 0 bases, with 15 bases lying between them. The V gene's germline CDR1 is SQVTM and CDR2 ANQGSEA. This CDR3 is built from 15 residues. CDR3 DNA: TGCAGCGTTGAGGCTCCGAACGGAGACTCCTACGAGCAGTACTTC. Translation gives CSVEAPNGDSYEQYF.

This clonotype was observed a few times. The chain joins TRBV24-1 to TRBJ2-5, with D perhaps TRBD2 (5 bases). Germline values: CDR1 KGHDR, CDR2 SFDVKD. This CDR3 has 15 residues. The V gene lost 5 bases and the J gene lost 1 base, with 13 bases spanning the gap. The CDR3 spells CATSALGEPQETQYF. DNA for the CDR3: TGTGCCACCAGTGCCTTGGGAGAACCCCAAGAGACCCAGTACTTC.